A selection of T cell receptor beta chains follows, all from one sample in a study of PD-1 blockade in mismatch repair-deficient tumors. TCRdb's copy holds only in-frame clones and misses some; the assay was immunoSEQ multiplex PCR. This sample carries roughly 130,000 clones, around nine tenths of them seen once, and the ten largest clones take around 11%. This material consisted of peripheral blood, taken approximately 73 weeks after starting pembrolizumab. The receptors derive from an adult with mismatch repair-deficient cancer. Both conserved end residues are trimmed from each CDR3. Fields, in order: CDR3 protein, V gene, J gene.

CDR3: AWSVPPGVLFSTDTQY
V: TRBV30
J: TRBJ2-3

CDR3: SVALATDTQY
V: TRBV29-1
J: TRBJ2-3

CDR3: SVGVNEQF
V: TRBV29-1
J: TRBJ2-1

CDR3: AWSTDFIKETQY
V: TRBV30
J: TRBJ2-5

CDR3: ASSPRGRTYEQY
V: TRBV7-9
J: TRBJ2-7

CDR3: ATSRQGRETQY
V: TRBV15
J: TRBJ2-5

CDR3: ASRIAQGYTGELF
V: TRBV5-1
J: TRBJ2-2

CDR3: ASSLLGPSGSSYNEQF
V: TRBV27
J: TRBJ2-1

CDR3: ASRSGKNTGELF
V: TRBV10-1
J: TRBJ2-2

CDR3: ASSTGWQDTQY
V: TRBV19
J: TRBJ2-3

CDR3: SVAPEGNTIY
V: TRBV29-1
J: TRBJ1-3

CDR3: ASSLRRGGAS
V: TRBV28
J: TRBJ1-2

CDR3: ASSIRRGVSYEQY
V: TRBV19
J: TRBJ2-7

CDR3: ASSLPSQGGSYEQY
V: TRBV5-6
J: TRBJ2-7

CDR3: ASSIYLAGGNEQF
V: TRBV19
J: TRBJ2-1

CDR3: ASSSQPGNLGPTGGIGELF
V: TRBV7-6
J: TRBJ2-2

CDR3: ASSLAPPAGGGTDTQY
V: TRBV11-2
J: TRBJ2-3

CDR3: ASSPGQGSSYEQY
V: TRBV4-3
J: TRBJ2-7

CDR3: AAGEGNYEQY
V: TRBV5-4
J: TRBJ2-7

CDR3: ASGTPLADEQF
V: TRBV5-1
J: TRBJ2-1

CDR3: ASSFQGNTGELF
V: TRBV27
J: TRBJ2-2

CDR3: ASSLRGYYEQY
V: TRBV11-2
J: TRBJ2-7

CDR3: SVESGTPYEQY
V: TRBV29-1
J: TRBJ2-7

CDR3: ASSYRSSPSGELF
V: TRBV6-6
J: TRBJ2-2

CDR3: ASSPKDGRPQETQY
V: TRBV18
J: TRBJ2-5

CDR3: AWSVTGGTGELF
V: TRBV30
J: TRBJ2-2

CDR3: ASSPRTGGSYEQY
V: TRBV19
J: TRBJ2-7

CDR3: ASRTGGTEAF
V: TRBV6-5
J: TRBJ1-1

CDR3: ASSHSWDRVQETQY
V: TRBV4-1
J: TRBJ2-5

CDR3: ASNPGTSPYNEQF
V: TRBV27
J: TRBJ2-1

CDR3: AISETDAYEQY
V: TRBV10-3
J: TRBJ2-7

CDR3: ASSPRLAGGETQY
V: TRBV5-5
J: TRBJ2-5

CDR3: AISGRTGGGGHEQY
V: TRBV10-3
J: TRBJ2-7

CDR3: ASSALAMIHEQF
V: TRBV9
J: TRBJ2-1

CDR3: ASARGLVREQY
V: TRBV27
J: TRBJ2-7

CDR3: ASSVRRAGGEQY
V: TRBV9
J: TRBJ2-7